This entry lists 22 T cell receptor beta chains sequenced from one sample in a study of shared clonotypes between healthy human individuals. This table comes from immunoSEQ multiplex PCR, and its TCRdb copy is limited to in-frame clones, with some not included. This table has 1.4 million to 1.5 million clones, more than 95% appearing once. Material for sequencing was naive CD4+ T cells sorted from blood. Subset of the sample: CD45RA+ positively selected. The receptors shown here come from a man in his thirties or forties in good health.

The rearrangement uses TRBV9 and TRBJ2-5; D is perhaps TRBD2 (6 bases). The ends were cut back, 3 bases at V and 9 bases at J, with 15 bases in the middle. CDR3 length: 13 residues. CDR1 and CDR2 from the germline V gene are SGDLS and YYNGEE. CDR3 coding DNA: TGTGCCAGCAGCGCGGGAGTCACGGGGCCCCAGTACTTC. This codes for CASSAGVTGPQYF. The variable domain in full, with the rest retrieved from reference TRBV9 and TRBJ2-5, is DSGVTQTPKHLITATGQRVTLRCSPRSGDLSVYWYQQSLDQGLQFLIQYYNGEERAKGNILERFSAQQFPDLHSELNLSSLELGDSALYFCASSAGVTGPQYFGPGTRLLVL.

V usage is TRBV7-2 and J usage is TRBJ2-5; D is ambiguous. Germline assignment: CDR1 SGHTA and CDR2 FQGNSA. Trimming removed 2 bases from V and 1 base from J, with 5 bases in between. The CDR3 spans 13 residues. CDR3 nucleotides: TGTGCCAGCAGCTTATTGCGCCAAGAGACCCAGTACTTC. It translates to CASSLLRQETQYF.

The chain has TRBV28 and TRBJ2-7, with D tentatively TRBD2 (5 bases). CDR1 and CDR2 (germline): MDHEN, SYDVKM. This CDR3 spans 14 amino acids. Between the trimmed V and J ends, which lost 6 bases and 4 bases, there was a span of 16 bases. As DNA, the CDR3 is TGTGCCAGCAGGCCCCGGTATAGCGAGTACGAGCAGTACTTC. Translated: CASRPRYSEYEQYF.

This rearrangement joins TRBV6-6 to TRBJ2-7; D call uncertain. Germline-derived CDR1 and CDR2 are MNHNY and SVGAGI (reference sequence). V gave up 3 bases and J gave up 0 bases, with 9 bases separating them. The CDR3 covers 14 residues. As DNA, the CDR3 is TGTGCCAGCAGTTATGACAAGAGCTCCTACGAGCAGTACTTC. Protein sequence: CASSYDKSSYEQYF.

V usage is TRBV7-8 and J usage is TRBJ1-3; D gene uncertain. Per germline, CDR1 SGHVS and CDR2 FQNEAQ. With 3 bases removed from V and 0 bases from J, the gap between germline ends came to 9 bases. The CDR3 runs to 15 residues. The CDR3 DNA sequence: TGTGCCAGCAGCTTGGGCGGAAACTCTGGAAACACCATATATTTT. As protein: CASSLGGNSGNTIYF. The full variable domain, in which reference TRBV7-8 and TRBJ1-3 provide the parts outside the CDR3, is GAGVSQSPRYKVAKRGQDVALRCDPISGHVSLFWYQQALGQGPEFLTYFQNEAQLDKSGLPSDRFFAERPEGSVSTLKIQRTQQEDSAVYLCASSLGGNSGNTIYFGEGSWLTVV.

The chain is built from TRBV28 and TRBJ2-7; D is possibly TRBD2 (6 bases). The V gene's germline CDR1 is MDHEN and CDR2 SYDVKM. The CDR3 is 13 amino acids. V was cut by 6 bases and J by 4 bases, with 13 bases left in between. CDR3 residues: CASRLSGRYEQYF. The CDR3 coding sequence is TGTGCCAGCAGATTGTCAGGGAGGTACGAGCAGTACTTC.

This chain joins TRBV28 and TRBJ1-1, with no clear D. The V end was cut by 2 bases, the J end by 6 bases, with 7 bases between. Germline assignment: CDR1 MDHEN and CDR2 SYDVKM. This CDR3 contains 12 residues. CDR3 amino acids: CASSLPWAEAFF. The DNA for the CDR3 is TGTGCCAGCAGTTTACCCTGGGCTGAAGCTTTCTTT.

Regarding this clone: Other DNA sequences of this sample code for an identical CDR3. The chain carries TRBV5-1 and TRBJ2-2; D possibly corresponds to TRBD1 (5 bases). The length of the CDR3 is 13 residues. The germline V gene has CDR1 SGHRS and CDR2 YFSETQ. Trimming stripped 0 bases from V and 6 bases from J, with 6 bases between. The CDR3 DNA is TGCGCCAGCAGCTTGGAGGGGTCCGGGGAGCTGTTTTTT. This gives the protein CASSLEGSGELFF.

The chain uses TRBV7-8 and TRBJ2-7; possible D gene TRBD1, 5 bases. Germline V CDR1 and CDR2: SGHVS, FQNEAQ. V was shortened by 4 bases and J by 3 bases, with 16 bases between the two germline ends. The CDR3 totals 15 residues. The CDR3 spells CASSSQAEFYYEQYF. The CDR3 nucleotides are TGTGCCAGCAGCTCACAGGCGGAGTTTTACTACGAGCAGTACTTC.

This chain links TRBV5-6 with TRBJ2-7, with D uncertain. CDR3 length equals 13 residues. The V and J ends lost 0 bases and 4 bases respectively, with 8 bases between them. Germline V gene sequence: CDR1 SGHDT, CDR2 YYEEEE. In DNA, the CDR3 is TGTGCCAGCAGCTTGGACCAGAGATACGAGCAGTACTTC. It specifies CASSLDQRYEQYF. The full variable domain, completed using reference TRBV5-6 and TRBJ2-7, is DAGVTQSPTHLIKTRGQQVTLRCSPKSGHDTVSWYQQALGQGPQFIFQYYEEEERQRGNFPDRFSGHQFPNYSSELNVNALLLGDSALYLCASSLDQRYEQYFGPGTRLTVT.

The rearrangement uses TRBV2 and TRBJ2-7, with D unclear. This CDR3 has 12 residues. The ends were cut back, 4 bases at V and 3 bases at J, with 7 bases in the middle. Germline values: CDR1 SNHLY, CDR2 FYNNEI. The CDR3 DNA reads TGTGCCAGCAGTGGCCACAGCTACGAGCAGTACTTC. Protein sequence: CASSGHSYEQYF.

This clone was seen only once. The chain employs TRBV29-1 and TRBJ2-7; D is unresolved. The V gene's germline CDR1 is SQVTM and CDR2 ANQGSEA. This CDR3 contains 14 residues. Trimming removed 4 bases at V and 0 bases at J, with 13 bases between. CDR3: CSVAGQASSYEQYF. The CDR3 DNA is TGCAGCGTTGCTGGGCAGGCCAGCTCCTACGAGCAGTACTTC.

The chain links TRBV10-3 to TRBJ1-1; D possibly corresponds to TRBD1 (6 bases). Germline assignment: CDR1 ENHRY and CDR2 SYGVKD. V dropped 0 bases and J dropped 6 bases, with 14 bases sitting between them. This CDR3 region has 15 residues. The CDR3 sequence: CAISESGLAGAEAFF. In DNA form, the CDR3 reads TGTGCCATCAGTGAGTCGGGACTTGCAGGGGCTGAAGCTTTCTTT.

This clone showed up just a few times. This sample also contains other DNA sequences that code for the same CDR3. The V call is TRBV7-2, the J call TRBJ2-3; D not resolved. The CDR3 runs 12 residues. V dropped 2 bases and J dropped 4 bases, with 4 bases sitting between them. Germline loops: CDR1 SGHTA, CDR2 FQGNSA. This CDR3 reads CASSLRADTQYF. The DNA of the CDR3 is TGTGCCAGCAGCTTAAGGGCAGATACGCAGTATTTT.

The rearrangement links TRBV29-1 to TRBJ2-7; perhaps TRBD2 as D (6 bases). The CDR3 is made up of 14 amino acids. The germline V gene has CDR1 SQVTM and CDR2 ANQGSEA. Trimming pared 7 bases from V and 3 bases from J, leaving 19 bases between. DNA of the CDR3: TGCAGCGCCCAAAATGGGCCGGGAGACTACGAGCAGTACTTC. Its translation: CSAQNGPGDYEQYF.

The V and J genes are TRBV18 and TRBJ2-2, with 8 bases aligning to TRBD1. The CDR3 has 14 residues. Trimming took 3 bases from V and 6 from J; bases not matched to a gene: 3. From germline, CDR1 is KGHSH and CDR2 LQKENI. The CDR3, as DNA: TGTGCCAGCTCACCGCTGGGACAGGCCGGGGAGCTGTTTTTT. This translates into CASSPLGQAGELFF.

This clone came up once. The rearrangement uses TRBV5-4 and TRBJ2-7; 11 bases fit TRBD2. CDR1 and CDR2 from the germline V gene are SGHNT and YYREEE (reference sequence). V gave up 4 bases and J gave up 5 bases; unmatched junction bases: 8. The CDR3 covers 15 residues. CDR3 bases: TGTGCCAGCAGCCCGGGGGGACTAGCGGACCACGAGCAGTACTTC. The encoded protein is CASSPGGLADHEQYF.

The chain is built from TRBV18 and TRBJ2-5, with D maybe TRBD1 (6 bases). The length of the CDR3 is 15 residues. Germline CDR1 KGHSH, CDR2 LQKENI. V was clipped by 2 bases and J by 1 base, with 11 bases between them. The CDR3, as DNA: TGTGCCAGCTCACCAGACGGGACACCCCAAGAGACCCAGTACTTC. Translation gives CASSPDGTPQETQYF.

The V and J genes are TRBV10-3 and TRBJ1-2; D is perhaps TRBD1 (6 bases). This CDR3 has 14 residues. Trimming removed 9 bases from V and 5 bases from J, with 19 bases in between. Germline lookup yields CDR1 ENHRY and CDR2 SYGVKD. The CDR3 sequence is CAISEGRTDYGYTF. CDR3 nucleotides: TGTGCCATATCAGAAGGTCGGACAGATTATGGCTACACCTTC.

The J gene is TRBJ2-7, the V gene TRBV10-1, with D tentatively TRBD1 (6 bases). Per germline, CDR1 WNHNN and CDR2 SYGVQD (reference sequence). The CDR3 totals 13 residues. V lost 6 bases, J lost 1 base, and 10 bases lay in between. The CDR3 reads CASSQGLSYEQYF. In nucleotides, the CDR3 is TGCGCCAGCAGCCAGGGGTTATCCTACGAGCAGTACTTC.

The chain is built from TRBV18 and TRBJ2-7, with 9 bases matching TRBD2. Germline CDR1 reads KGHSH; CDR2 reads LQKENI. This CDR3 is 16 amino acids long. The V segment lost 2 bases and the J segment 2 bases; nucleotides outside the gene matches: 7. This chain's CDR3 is CASSPLPTSGTYEQYF. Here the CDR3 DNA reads TGTGCCAGCTCACCATTACCGACTAGCGGTACCTACGAGCAGTACTTC.

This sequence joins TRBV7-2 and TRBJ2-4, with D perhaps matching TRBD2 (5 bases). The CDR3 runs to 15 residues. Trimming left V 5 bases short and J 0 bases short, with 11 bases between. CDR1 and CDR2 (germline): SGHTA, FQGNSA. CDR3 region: CASSRARVAKNIQYF. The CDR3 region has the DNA TGTGCCAGCAGCCGGGCGAGGGTAGCCAAAAACATTCAGTACTTC. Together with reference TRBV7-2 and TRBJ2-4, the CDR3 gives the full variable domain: GAGVSQSPSNKVTEKGKDVELRCDPISGHTALYWYRQSLGQGLEFLIYFQGNSAPDKSGLPSDRFSAERTGGSVSTLTIQRTQQEDSAVYLCASSRARVAKNIQYFGAGTRLSVL.